Listed here is a single T cell receptor (beta chain). Its antigen is unknown. Germline V gives CDR1 MDHEN, CDR2 SYDVKM. The V and J ends lost 6 bases and 11 bases, in that order; junction bases with no gene match: 15. The CDR3 length is 14 residues. The table came from immunoSEQ multiplex PCR; TCRdb's copy has only in-frame clones and leaves some out. The profile covers 95,000 to 150,000 clones, with more than 70% appearing a single time and just under 4.5% taken by the ten largest. This specimen comes from a study of T cell responses to AZD1222 COVID-19 vaccine. Whole-study findings and limits: Vaccine-related CD4 TCRs covered spike, predominating at 160-218 and 743-854.

The sequence derives from an adult who received the AZD1222 COVID-19 vaccine. V is TRBV28 and J is TRBJ1-1; 7 bases map to TRBD1. This specimen consisted of peripheral blood, obtained 28 days after the second AZD1222 dose. CDR3 nucleotide sequence: TGTGCCAGCAGCGAACTTGGGACAGCCGGTGGGGCTTTCTTT. It specifies CASSELGTAGGAFF.